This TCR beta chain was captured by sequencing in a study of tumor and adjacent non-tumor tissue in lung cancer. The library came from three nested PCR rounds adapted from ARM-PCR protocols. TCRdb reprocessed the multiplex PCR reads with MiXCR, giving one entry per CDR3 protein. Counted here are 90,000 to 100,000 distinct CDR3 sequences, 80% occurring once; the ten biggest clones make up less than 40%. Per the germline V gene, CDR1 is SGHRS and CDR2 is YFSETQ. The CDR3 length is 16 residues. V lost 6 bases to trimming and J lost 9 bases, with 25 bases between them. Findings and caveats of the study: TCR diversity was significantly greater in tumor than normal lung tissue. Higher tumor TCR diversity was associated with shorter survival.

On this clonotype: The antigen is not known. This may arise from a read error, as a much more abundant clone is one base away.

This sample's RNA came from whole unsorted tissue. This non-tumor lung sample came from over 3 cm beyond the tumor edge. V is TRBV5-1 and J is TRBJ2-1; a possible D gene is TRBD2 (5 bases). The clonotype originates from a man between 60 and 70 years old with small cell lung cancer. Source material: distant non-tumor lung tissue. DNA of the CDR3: TGCGCCAGCAATCCCCGACTACCGGGGAGTGGTGGTGAGCAGTTCTTC. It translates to CASNPRLPGSGGEQFF.